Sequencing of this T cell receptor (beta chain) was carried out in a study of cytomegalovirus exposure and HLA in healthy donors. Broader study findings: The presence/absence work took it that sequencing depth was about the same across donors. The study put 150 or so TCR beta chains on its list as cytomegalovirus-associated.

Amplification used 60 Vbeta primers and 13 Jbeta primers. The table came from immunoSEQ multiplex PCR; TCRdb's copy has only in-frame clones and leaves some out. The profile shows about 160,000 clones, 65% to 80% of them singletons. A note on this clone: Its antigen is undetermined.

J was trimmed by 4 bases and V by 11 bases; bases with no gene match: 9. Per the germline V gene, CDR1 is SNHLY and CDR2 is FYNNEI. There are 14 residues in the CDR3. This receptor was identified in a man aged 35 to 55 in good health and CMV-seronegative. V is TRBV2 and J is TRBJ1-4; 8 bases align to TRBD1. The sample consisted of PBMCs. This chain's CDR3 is CASTGEGGNEKLFF. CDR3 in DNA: TGTGCCTCGACAGGGGAAGGCGGTAATGAAAAACTGTTTTTT. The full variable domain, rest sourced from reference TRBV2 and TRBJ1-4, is EPEVTQTPSHQVTQMGQEVILRCVPISNHLYFYWYRQILGQKVEFLVSFYNNEISEKSEIFDDQFSVERPDGSNFTLKIRSTKLEDSAMYFCASTGEGGNEKLFFGSGTQLSVL.